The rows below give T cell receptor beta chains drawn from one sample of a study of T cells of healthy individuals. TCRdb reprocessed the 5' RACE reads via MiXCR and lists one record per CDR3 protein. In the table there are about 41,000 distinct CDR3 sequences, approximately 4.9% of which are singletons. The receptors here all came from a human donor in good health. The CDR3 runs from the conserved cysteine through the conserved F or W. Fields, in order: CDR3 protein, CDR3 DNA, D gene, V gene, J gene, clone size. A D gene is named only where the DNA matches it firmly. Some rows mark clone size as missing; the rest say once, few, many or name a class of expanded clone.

CATSGAWGDTQYF,TGTGCCACCAGTGGAGCCTGGGGAGATACGCAGTATTTT,.,TRBV24-1,TRBJ2-3,.
CSARARSAKNIQYF,TGCAGTGCTAGGGCCAGGTCAGCCAAAAACATTCAGTACTTC,.,TRBV20-1,TRBJ2-4,.
CASSSAGAGTGELFF,TGTGCCAGCAGTTCGGCGGGGGCCGGCACCGGGGAGCTGTTTTTT,.,TRBV27,TRBJ2-2,few
CASSKDRDTEAFF,TGTGCCAGCAGTAAGGACAGAGACACTGAAGCTTTCTTT,.,TRBV6-4,TRBJ1-1,.
CASSSWTGTYNEQFF,TGCGCCAGCAGCTCCTGGACTGGGACCTACAATGAGCAGTTCTTC,.,TRBV5-1,TRBJ2-1,few
CASSPPGGSKTQYF,TGTGCCAGCAGCCCTCCTGGAGGGTCGAAGACCCAGTACTTC,.,TRBV11-3,TRBJ2-5,few
CASSSRQGGNQPQHF,TGTGCCAGCAGTTCGAGACAGGGGGGGAATCAGCCCCAGCATTTT,TRBD1,TRBV12-3/TRBV12-4,TRBJ1-5,few
CAWGLTGVAFF,TGTGCCTGGGGTCTCACAGGGGTAGCTTTCTTT,TRBD1,TRBV30,TRBJ1-1,many
CASSTPRQGAPTAFF,TGTGCCAGCAGTACTCCCCGGCAAGGCGCCCCGACGGCTTTCTTT,.,TRBV27,TRBJ1-1,many
CASSPPGLAGEWEQFF,TGTGCCAGCTCACCACCGGGACTAGCGGGAGAATGGGAGCAGTTCTTC,TRBD2,TRBV18,TRBJ2-1,many
CSVGLAGDLQETQYF,TGCAGCGTCGGGCTAGCGGGAGACCTCCAAGAGACCCAGTACTTC,TRBD2,TRBV29-1,TRBJ2-5,few
CASSYSYSGANVLTF,TGTGCCAGCAGTTACAGTTACTCTGGGGCCAACGTCCTGACTTTC,.,TRBV6-5,TRBJ2-6,.
CASSPFAAGEGETQYF,TGTGCCAGCAGTCCCTTCGCAGCGGGGGAAGGAGAGACCCAGTACTTC,TRBD2,TRBV28,TRBJ2-5,many
CASSDWSGGDYGYTF,TGTGCCAGCAGTGACTGGAGCGGGGGCGACTATGGCTACACCTTC,.,TRBV6-2/TRBV6-3,TRBJ1-2,many
CASRPHSVTSTDTQYF,TGTGCCAGCAGACCCCATAGCGTGACTAGCACAGATACGCAGTATTTT,.,TRBV6-5,TRBJ2-3,many
CSALKDGSYEQYF,TGCAGTGCTTTGAAGGACGGATCCTACGAGCAGTACTTC,.,TRBV20-1,TRBJ2-7,many
CASSTGGSGTEAFF,TGTGCCAGCAGTACAGGGGGCTCGGGGACTGAAGCTTTCTTT,TRBD1,TRBV6-5,TRBJ1-1,few
CASSPSGNSPLHF,TGTGCCAGCAGCCCGTCCGGGAATTCACCCCTCCACTTT,.,TRBV27,TRBJ1-6,many
CASSLGPSYEQYF,TGTGCCAGCAGCTTAGGACCTTCCTACGAGCAGTACTTC,.,TRBV11-2,TRBJ2-7,many
CASSLVSGWGRERNLAEAFF,TGTGCCAGCAGCTTAGTATCGGGGTGGGGCAGGGAGCGGAACTTGGCTGAAGCTTTCTTT,.,TRBV7-9,TRBJ1-1,many
CASSPSRGQGYNEQFF,TGCGCCAGCAGCCCCAGTCGTGGACAGGGTTACAATGAGCAGTTCTTC,TRBD1,TRBV5-1,TRBJ2-1,few
CASSQDSRLADSYEQYF,TGCGCCAGCAGCCAAGATTCGCGACTAGCGGACTCCTACGAGCAGTACTTC,TRBD2,TRBV4-3,TRBJ2-7,many
CASSEAGSASSYEQYF,TGTGCCAGCAGTGAAGCGGGAAGTGCGAGCTCCTACGAGCAGTACTTC,.,TRBV2,TRBJ2-7,many
CSVDRNTDTQYF,TGCAGCGTCGACCGTAACACAGATACGCAGTATTTT,.,TRBV29-1,TRBJ2-3,medium-sized
CASSLAWTGPYNEAFF,TGTGCCAGCAGTTTAGCGTGGACAGGTCCGTACAATGAAGCTTTCTTT,TRBD1,TRBV12-3/TRBV12-4,TRBJ1-1,many
CASSYLGQINQPQHF,TGTGCCAGCAGTTACCTTGGACAGATAAATCAGCCCCAGCATTTT,.,TRBV6-2/TRBV6-3,TRBJ1-5,many
CSATTGGSDTEAFF,TGCAGTGCGACGACAGGGGGTTCGGACACTGAAGCTTTCTTT,TRBD1,TRBV20-1,TRBJ1-1,.
CASSQDYTRIYEQYF,TGTGCCAGCAGCCAAGATTACACCAGGATCTACGAGCAGTACTTC,.,TRBV4-2,TRBJ2-7,many
CASSVIAGGSGELFF,TGTGCCAGCAGTGTGATAGCGGGGGGATCCGGGGAGCTGTTTTTT,TRBD2,TRBV2,TRBJ2-2,many
CSVIVPTSGNTIYF,TGCAGCGTTATTGTGCCGACCTCTGGAAACACCATATATTTT,.,TRBV29-1,TRBJ1-3,many
CASSERQGVNYGYTF,TGTGCCAGCAGTGAAAGACAGGGAGTTAACTATGGCTACACCTTC,TRBD1,TRBV2,TRBJ1-2,many
CASSQGAERVIYNEQFF,TGTGCCAGCAGCCAAGGAGCAGAAAGGGTGATCTACAATGAGCAGTTCTTC,.,TRBV4-2,TRBJ2-1,many
CASRYDRHNEQFF,TGTGCCAGCAGATATGACAGGCATAATGAGCAGTTCTTC,.,TRBV2,TRBJ2-1,few
CASSYGPNEKLFF,TGTGCCAGCAGTTACGGGCCTAATGAAAAACTGTTTTTT,.,TRBV6-6,TRBJ1-4,.
CASSFQGPDTQYF,TGTGCCAGCAGTTTTCAGGGACCAGATACGCAGTATTTT,.,TRBV12-3/TRBV12-4,TRBJ2-3,many
CASSLRGTSDQETQYF,TGTGCCAGCAGCTTGCGGGGGACTAGCGACCAAGAGACCCAGTACTTC,TRBD2,TRBV7-8,TRBJ2-5,.
CASTPPETDYSNQPQHF,TGTGCCAGCACCCCACCGGAGACGGATTATAGCAATCAGCCCCAGCATTTT,.,TRBV5-8,TRBJ1-5,.
CASSMSGIAGGRTDTQYF,TGTGCCAGTAGTATGTCGGGGATAGCGGGGGGCCGCACAGATACGCAGTATTTT,TRBD2,TRBV19,TRBJ2-3,.
CASRSVRGGQETQYF,TGCGCCAGCAGATCCGTTCGAGGAGGGCAAGAGACCCAGTACTTC,.,TRBV5-1,TRBJ2-5,many
CASMRTGGMNTEAFF,TGCGCCAGCATGCGGACAGGGGGGATGAACACTGAAGCTTTCTTT,TRBD1,TRBV5-1,TRBJ1-1,few
CASSPPGSTRGVYGYTF,TGTGCCAGCAGCCCCCCGGGTAGTACCCGAGGGGTCTATGGCTACACCTTC,.,TRBV28,TRBJ1-2,many
CASSKYPGDENTGELFF,TGTGCCAGCAGCAAATATCCTGGCGACGAGAACACCGGGGAGCTGTTTTTT,.,TRBV21-1,TRBJ2-2,many
CASSFGGRTGYTF,TGTGCCAGCAGTTTCGGTGGTCGGACGGGCTACACCTTC,.,TRBV12-3/TRBV12-4,TRBJ1-2,many
CASSEDRGRLYNSPLHF,TGTGCCAGCAGTGAAGACAGGGGGAGGTTATATAATTCACCCCTCCACTTT,TRBD1,TRBV2,TRBJ1-6,medium-sized
CAWSVGGPASTDTQYF,TGTGCCTGGAGTGTAGGGGGCCCGGCCAGCACAGATACGCAGTATTTT,TRBD1,TRBV30,TRBJ2-3,few
CASSLGRGGLNEQFF,TGTGCCAGCAGCTTAGGACGGGGGGGCCTAAATGAGCAGTTCTTC,TRBD2,TRBV7-6,TRBJ2-1,.
CASSPRDAPYNEQFF,TGTGCCAGCAGCCCCCGGGACGCCCCCTACAATGAGCAGTTCTTC,.,TRBV9,TRBJ2-1,many
CASYSLLQGYNEQFF,TGTGCCAGCTACTCGCTATTACAGGGATACAATGAGCAGTTCTTC,.,TRBV18,TRBJ2-1,many
CASSVEGVTGDRTDTQYF,TGTGCCAGCAGCGTAGAAGGTGTTACAGGGGATCGTACAGATACGCAGTATTTT,TRBD1,TRBV9,TRBJ2-3,many
CASSLESPGGETQYF,TGCGCCAGCAGCTTGGAATCCCCCGGCGGAGAGACCCAGTACTTC,.,TRBV5-1,TRBJ2-5,few
CASSSVGGAADTQYF,TGTGCCAGCAGTTCAGTGGGGGGCGCGGCAGATACGCAGTATTTT,.,TRBV12-3/TRBV12-4,TRBJ2-3,few
CASSIRTGTEAFF,TGTGCCAGCAGTATTCGAACAGGGACTGAAGCTTTCTTT,.,TRBV6-1,TRBJ1-1,many
CASSQVTGGRGPYGYTF,TGCGCCAGCAGCCAGGTGACAGGGGGCCGGGGGCCCTATGGCTACACCTTC,TRBD1,TRBV4-3,TRBJ1-2,many
CASSTRKRGEDTQYF,TGTGCCAGCAGCACTCGGAAGCGGGGAGAGGATACGCAGTATTTT,TRBD2,TRBV5-4,TRBJ2-3,many
CASSYRGTHLQPQHF,TGTGCCAGCAGTTACCGAGGGACTCATCTTCAGCCCCAGCATTTT,.,TRBV6-2/TRBV6-3,TRBJ1-5,many